These 31 T cell receptor beta chains originate from one sample sequenced in a study of blood T cells in healthy people across ages. A second about 7 to 12 cycle PCR used barcoded and J-beta primers. MiXCR, applied by TCRdb to the 5' RACE reads, yields one record per CDR3 protein. Altogether some 700,000 distinct CDR3 sequences are present, roughly 43% being singletons, with the ten largest covering roughly 20%. Material: blood. The receptors stem from a woman aged 55-75 years in good health.

This clonotype has a handful of counts. One end of the junction varies from germline; a read error may be responsible. The chain recombines TRBV7-9 with TRBJ1-6; TRBD1 is a possible D gene (5 bases). Looked up from germline, CDR1 is SEHNR and CDR2 is FQNEAQ (reference sequence). CDR3 length equals 15 residues. The CDR3 reads CASSFSGIYDSPLHF. CDR3 coding DNA: TGTGCCAGCAGCTTTTCAGGGATCTATGATTCACCCCTCCACTTT.

The count of this clonotype is one. The J gene is TRBJ2-1, the V gene TRBV19, with TRBD1 identical over 8 bases. The CDR3 is made up of 14 amino acids. Per germline, CDR1 LNHDA and CDR2 SQIVND (reference sequence). After removal of 6 bases from V and 6 bases from J, the junction contained 7 bases not matched to a gene. The CDR3 nucleotides are TGTGCCAGTAGCCCCAGGACAGGGCCCAATGAGCAGTTCTTC. It yields the protein CASSPRTGPNEQFF.

Note on this clonotype: This sequence is one base from a far larger clone and is likely a read error. V gene TRBV7-9 combines with J gene TRBJ2-7; D is undetermined. Per germline, CDR1 SEHNR and CDR2 FQNEAQ (reference sequence). CDR3 length equals 11 residues. In DNA form, the CDR3 reads TGTGTCAGCAGCGCGTCTTACGAGCAGTACTTC. Its translation is CVSSASYEQYF.

This clonotype was found many times. V usage is TRBV10-3 and J usage is TRBJ1-2; D gene unclear. The V gene's germline CDR1 is ENHRY and CDR2 SYGVKD. V was cut by 3 bases and J by 8 bases, with 7 bases left in between. This CDR3 has 11 amino acids. This CDR3 is CAISDVGGYTF. The CDR3 DNA reads as TGTGCCATCAGTGACGTTGGAGGCTACACCTTC.

As for this clonotype: It is likely a read error, because the conserved phenylalanine at the end of the CDR3 is missing. The V and J genes are TRBV29-1 and TRBJ1-2; unclear D gene. The CDR3 covers 12 residues. Germline CDR1 is SQVTM and CDR2 is ANQGSEA. Trimming shortened V by 4 bases and J by 1 base, and 7 bases separated the two germline ends. The CDR3 DNA follows: TGCAGCGTTGGGGCTAGTAACTATGGCTACACCTTA. Translation gives CSVGASNYGYTL.

The chain links TRBV7-2 to TRBJ2-3; 12 positions match TRBD2. After removal of 5 bases from V and 4 bases from J, the junction contained 4 bases not matched to a gene. This CDR3 contains 15 residues. Germline CDR1 reads SGHTA; CDR2 reads FQGNSA. The CDR3 sequence: CASSVTSGRADTQYF. CDR3 nucleotide sequence: TGTGCCAGCAGCGTGACTAGCGGGAGAGCAGATACGCAGTATTTT.

The V and J genes are TRBV20-1 and TRBJ1-4, with a tentative D call TRBD1 (6 bases). The CDR3 sequence is 12 residues long. Germline-derived CDR1 and CDR2 are DFQATT and SNEGSKA (reference sequence). CDR3 sequence: CGTGRSNEKLFF. CDR3 in DNA: TGCGGCACAGGGCGGTCTAATGAAAAACTGTTTTTT.

The chain couples TRBV7-9 to TRBJ2-3, with 8 bases identical to TRBD2. The CDR3 consists of 15 residues. Germline CDR1 and CDR2: SEHNR and FQNEAQ (reference sequence). Trimming cost V 4 bases and J 2 bases; bases outside gene matches: 5. CDR3 sequence: CASSWSGGYTDTQYF. As DNA, the CDR3 is TGTGCCAGCAGCTGGTCGGGGGGGTACACAGATACGCAGTATTTT.

V and J are TRBV12-3 or TRBV12-4 and TRBJ2-7; TRBD2 might be the D (5 bases). Trimming removed 3 bases from V and 6 bases from J, with 18 bases in between. The CDR3 contains 15 residues. CDR3 nucleotide sequence: TGTGCCAGCAGTTTCGGGGATTACTCTCGGGGCGAGCAGTACTTC. It encodes CASSFGDYSRGEQYF.

The chain uses TRBV6-1 and TRBJ2-1; TRBD2 aligns across 8 bases. Losses at the gene ends were 6 bases for V and 6 bases for J; bases not matched to a gene: 19. Germline assignment: CDR1 MNHNS and CDR2 SASEGT. The CDR3 extends over 18 amino acids. CDR3 DNA sequence: TGTGCCAGCAGCCCGAACCTCTTCGTGGCGGGAGGACGCAATGAGCAGTTCTTC. It yields the protein CASSPNLFVAGGRNEQFF.

The gene calls are TRBV2 and TRBJ1-4; 7 bases agree with TRBD1. Germline-derived CDR1 and CDR2 are SNHLY and FYNNEI. J was trimmed by 5 bases and V by 7 bases; bases with no gene match: 10. CDR3 length: 15 amino acids. CDR3 DNA sequence: TGTGCCAGCACCAAAAGACAGGGAGGGAATGAAAAACTGTTTTTT. This translates into CASTKRQGGNEKLFF.

This clonotype appeared once. The chain joins TRBV3-1 to TRBJ2-5, with D perhaps TRBD2 (5 bases). The tail of the sequence fits TRBJ2-7 better, so the J call may be wrong. The germline CDR1 and CDR2 sequences are LGHDT and YNNKEL (reference sequence). This CDR3 is 17 amino acids long. CDR3 DNA: TGTGCCAGCAGCCACGAACGACGGACGACGCGCGGAGGCGAGCAGTACTTC. Its translation: CASSHERRTTRGGEQYF.

This chain joins TRBV7-2 and TRBJ1-5; D gene ambiguous. Germline V gives CDR1 SGHTA, CDR2 FQGNSA. The CDR3 totals 14 residues. The V end was cut by 5 bases, the J end by 2 bases, with 10 bases between. The CDR3: CASSRMTGNQPQHF. The CDR3 bases are TGTGCCAGCAGCCGGATGACGGGCAATCAGCCCCAGCATTTT.

This clonotype was detected only a few times. This chain joins TRBV6-5 and TRBJ2-7; D is undetermined. Trimming shortened V by 0 bases and J by 6 bases, and 12 bases separated the two germline ends. The CDR3 length is 14 residues. CDR1 is MNHEY and CDR2 is SVGAGI in the germline V gene. The chain's CDR3 is CASSYSPQRAEQYF. CDR3 DNA: TGTGCCAGCAGTTACTCTCCCCAGCGAGCCGAGCAGTACTTC.

Remarks on this clonotype: A much larger clone lies one base from this, so it may be a read error. The chain combines TRBV6-5 with TRBJ2-3, with D possibly TRBD1 on 6 matching bases. Germline CDR1 MNHEY, CDR2 SVGAGI. V lost 2 bases, J lost 2 bases, and 11 bases lay in between. The CDR3 sequence is 15 residues long. The CDR3 spells CASSYPRTATDTQYF. The CDR3 nucleotides read TGTGCCAGCAGTTACCCGAGGACAGCCACAGATACGCAGTATTTT.

On this clonotype itself: This could be a read error, since a much larger clone is one nucleotide away. The chain uses TRBV10-3 and TRBJ2-1; possible D gene TRBD1, 5 bases. Gene TRBJ2-7 matches the end of the DNA better, so the J call may be wrong. Germline CDR1 reads ENHRY; CDR2 reads SYGVKD. This CDR3 has 12 amino acids. The DNA for the CDR3 is TGTGCCATCAGTGGTACGGACAATGAGCAGTACTTC. The encoded protein is CAISGTDNEQYF.

This clonotype appeared a few times. The chain carries TRBV20-1 and TRBJ2-1; no definite D call. V was cut by 1 base and J by 8 bases, with 12 bases left in between. This CDR3 contains 13 residues. The V gene's germline CDR1 is DFQATT and CDR2 SNEGSKA (reference sequence). In DNA, the CDR3 is TGCAGTGCTAGAGTAAATCAAAGGGATGAGCAGTTCTTC. This codes for CSARVNQRDEQFF.

Many counts were recorded for this clonotype. The chain links TRBV12-3 or TRBV12-4 to TRBJ1-2, with 9 bases that match TRBD1. This CDR3 spans 14 amino acids. V lost 7 bases to trimming and J lost 4 bases; unmatched junction nucleotides: 7. CDR3 amino acids: CASIRTGEVYGYTF. The CDR3 DNA reads as TGTGCCAGCATCCGGACAGGGGAAGTCTATGGCTACACCTTC.

The chain employs TRBV7-9 and TRBJ2-1, with TRBD2 identical over 7 bases. CDR1 SEHNR and CDR2 FQNEAQ come from the germline V gene (reference sequence). V lost 5 bases, J lost 5 bases, and 15 bases stayed unmatched. The CDR3 is made up of 17 amino acids. CDR3 in DNA: TGTGCCAGCAGCAGAGGTCTCCGCGGGAGTGCGGACAATGAGCAGTTCTTC. Its protein is CASSRGLRGSADNEQFF.

V and J are TRBV29-1 and TRBJ1-1, with D hard to call. The CDR3 length is 10 residues. Between the trimmed V and J ends, which lost 5 bases and 3 bases, there was a span of 4 bases. CDR1 and CDR2 (germline): SQVTM, ANQGSEA. The CDR3 sequence: CSVLHTEAFF. The CDR3 DNA is TGCAGCGTTCTTCACACTGAAGCTTTCTTT.

This clonotype has more than one count but fewer than ten. This chain links TRBV7-2 with TRBJ1-1; maybe TRBD1 (5 bases). CDR1 is SGHTA and CDR2 is FQGNSA in the germline V gene. Trimming removed 5 bases from V and 5 bases from J, with 9 bases in between. The CDR3 covers 12 residues. CDR3 region: CASSQRGTEAFF. The CDR3 coding sequence is TGTGCCAGCAGCCAGCGGGGGACTGAAGCTTTCTTT.

This clonotype has only a few counts. V gene TRBV20-1 combines with J gene TRBJ1-6; D perhaps matches TRBD1 (5 bases). From germline, CDR1 is DFQATT and CDR2 SNEGSKA (reference sequence). The V and J ends lost 0 bases and 8 bases respectively, with 17 bases between them. CDR3 length: 16 amino acids. CDR3 nucleotides: TGCAGTGCTAGAGATGGGGGTCAGGGAAGTGATTCACCCCTCCACTTT. Translating gives CSARDGGQGSDSPLHF.

Worth noting for this clonotype: A junction boundary mismatches the germline segment, possibly from a read error. The chain carries TRBV6-2 or TRBV6-3 and TRBJ2-5; 7 nucleotides match TRBD2. This CDR3 comprises 15 residues. Germline V gene data show CDR1 as MNHEY and CDR2 as SVGEGT. The CDR3 nucleotides read TGTGCCGGCAGCATTTCCCCTAGCGGCCAAGAGACCCAGTACTTC. It encodes CAGSISPSGQETQYF.

Of note for this clonotype: This clone may be a read error of a much larger clone one base away. The chain combines TRBV7-2 with TRBJ2-1; unclear D gene. The CDR3 sequence is 11 residues long. Germline V CDR1 and CDR2: SGHTA, FQGNSA. Trimming left V 1 base short and J 12 bases short, with 7 bases between. CDR3 DNA sequence: TGTGCCAGCAGCTTAGGAATTGGGCAGTTCTTC. This sequence encodes CASSLGIGQFF.

This clonotype was picked up a small number of times. V gene TRBV25-1 combines with J gene TRBJ2-7; TRBD2 aligns across 10 bases. Germline values: CDR1 MGHDK, CDR2 SYGVNS. The ends lost 6 bases at V and 4 bases at J; junction bases unmatched: 6. The CDR3 sequence is 14 residues long. The CDR3 nucleotides read TGTGCCAGCAGGAAACTAGCGGGGAGTTACGAGCAGTACTTC. Residues: CASRKLAGSYEQYF.

The rearrangement uses TRBV6-6 and TRBJ2-5; a weak D match, TRBD1 (6 bases). Germline CDR1 is MNHNY and CDR2 is SVGAGI (reference sequence). Between the trimmed V and J ends, which lost 2 bases and 5 bases, there was a span of 21 bases. The CDR3 consists of 17 residues. The CDR3 coding sequence is TGTGCCAGCAGTTACCCAACAGGGTCCGGGTTCAGGGAGACCCAGTACTTC. This sequence encodes CASSYPTGSGFRETQYF.

The V gene is TRBV7-9, the J gene TRBJ2-3; 11 nucleotides agree with TRBD2. Germline CDR1 is SEHNR and CDR2 is FQNEAQ (reference sequence). V dropped 3 bases and J dropped 4; count of bases not matched to a gene: 6. The CDR3 contains 16 residues. CDR3 nucleotides: TGTGCCAGCAGCTTTTCTAGCGGGAGGCCAGCAGATACGCAGTATTTT. It translates to CASSFSSGRPADTQYF.

The chain employs TRBV7-2 and TRBJ1-6, with 8 bases lining up with TRBD1. V shed 5 bases, J shed 7 bases, and the junction held 7 bases outside the gene matches. Germline values: CDR1 SGHTA, CDR2 FQGNSA. This CDR3 region has 15 residues. The CDR3 protein is CASSPTTGANSPLHF. The CDR3 DNA reads TGTGCCAGCAGCCCGACGACAGGGGCCAATTCACCCCTCCACTTT.

This clonotype was picked up a small number of times. The J gene is TRBJ2-1, the V gene TRBV12-3 or TRBV12-4; tentative D call: TRBD2 (7 bases). The end of the DNA aligns better with TRBJ2-7, so the J call may be wrong. This CDR3 is built from 16 residues. CDR3 loop: CASRGASRNSYNEQYF. DNA of the CDR3: TGTGCCAGCCGGGGGGCTAGCCGTAACTCCTACAATGAGCAGTACTTC.

In its sample, this clonotype was seen a few times. The CDR3 region is CASSPSDLLLTNYGYTF. Written as DNA, the CDR3 is TGTGCCAGCAGCCCCTCCGACCTACTACTAACTAACTATGGCTACACCTTC. The chain carries TRBV9 and TRBJ1-2; D uncertain. V lost 4 bases to trimming and J lost 0 bases, with 19 bases between them. The CDR3 consists of 17 residues. Germline V gene data show CDR1 as SGDLS and CDR2 as YYNGEE.

The V call is TRBV5-1, the J call TRBJ1-2; D is unclear. Trimming stripped 4 bases from V and 3 bases from J, with 13 bases between. The V gene's germline CDR1 is SGHRS and CDR2 YFSETQ. This CDR3 is 14 amino acids long. CDR3 protein: CASSRGIEDYGYTF. The CDR3 DNA reads as TGCGCCAGCAGCAGAGGAATCGAAGACTATGGCTACACCTTC.